Below are 22 T cell receptor beta chains sequenced from a single sample in a study of blood T cell repertoires in COVID-19. The data were produced by immunoSEQ multiplex PCR, yet TCRdb's version contains in-frame clones alone and is incomplete. The sample has 25,000 to 30,000 clones, around 87% seen once. The sequenced material came from peripheral blood. These receptors all come from a human donor in a cohort sampled during active COVID-19. The donor label of this sample is uncertain.

The chain couples TRBV2 to TRBJ1-2, with no clear D. The germline gives CDR1 SNHLY, CDR2 FYNNEI. The CDR3 runs to 9 residues. Trimming removed 5 bases from V and 13 bases from J, with 8 bases in between. The CDR3 bases are TGTGCCAGCAGTACTGGTCTCACCTTC. Translating gives CASSTGLTF.

The chain joins TRBV2 to TRBJ2-5, with 14 bases matching TRBD2. V dropped 6 bases and J dropped 1; count of bases not matched to a gene: 7. There are 17 residues in the CDR3. The germline V gene encodes CDR1 SNHLY and CDR2 FYNNEI. The CDR3 loop is CASSKGTSGGAQETQYF. As DNA, the CDR3 is TGTGCCAGCAGCAAGGGGACTAGCGGGGGAGCCCAAGAGACCCAGTACTTC.

This clone is termed medium-sized. The chain has TRBV7-8 and TRBJ1-5, with D possibly TRBD1 on 6 matching bases. The CDR3 is made up of 15 amino acids. Trimming took 6 bases from V and 3 from J, leaving 15 bases between them. CDR1 is SGHVS and CDR2 is FQNEAQ in the germline V gene. CDR3 residues: CASSQYTGINQPQHF. In nucleotides, the CDR3 is TGTGCCAGCAGTCAATATACAGGGATCAATCAGCCCCAGCATTTT.

The rearrangement joins TRBV6-5 to TRBJ1-1; D may be TRBD1 (5 bases). V shed 2 bases and J shed 1 base, with 11 bases lying between them. The germline CDR1 and CDR2 sequences are MNHEY and SVGAGI. The CDR3 totals 15 residues. DNA for the CDR3: TGTGCCAGCAGTTACGCGGGGGGTAAGAACACTGAAGCTTTCTTT. Its protein is CASSYAGGKNTEAFF.

The rearrangement uses TRBV4-3 and TRBJ2-3; no clear D gene. V lost 2 bases and J lost 2, with 8 bases in between. The CDR3 has 14 amino acids. Per the germline V gene, CDR1 is LGHNA and CDR2 is YSLEER. The CDR3 nucleotides read TGCGCCAGCAGCCAAAATACAAACACAGATACGCAGTATTTT. It yields the protein CASSQNTNTDTQYF.

The gene calls are TRBV18 and TRBJ1-6; D is possibly TRBD1 (6 bases). The CDR3 extends over 15 amino acids. CDR1 is KGHSH, CDR2 LQKENI, per germline. Trimming cost V 6 bases and J 7 bases, with 16 bases left between them. The CDR3 bases are TGTGCCAGCTCGCTGCAGGGGCCAACGAATTCACCCCTCCACTTT. Amino acids: CASSLQGPTNSPLHF.

The genes are TRBV5-1 and TRBJ2-1, with TRBD1 matching over 7 bases. In germline, CDR1 is SGHRS, CDR2 YFSETQ. V shed 4 bases and J 5 bases; nucleotides not matched to a gene: 6. The CDR3 has 14 amino acids. This chain's CDR3 is CASSINRGHNEQFF. The CDR3 nucleotides read TGCGCCAGCAGCATTAACAGGGGACACAATGAGCAGTTCTTC.

V and J are TRBV7-9 and TRBJ2-1; D might be TRBD1 (6 bases). The CDR3 is 19 amino acids. Between the trimmed V and J ends, which lost 5 bases and 3 bases, there was a span of 26 bases. Germline-derived CDR1 and CDR2 are SEHNR and FQNEAQ (reference sequence). CDR3 sequence reads: CASSDPWVTGEDRYNEQFF. DNA for the CDR3: TGTGCCAGCAGCGACCCTTGGGTGACAGGAGAGGATCGCTACAATGAGCAGTTCTTC.

The V call is TRBV6-5, the J call TRBJ1-4, with 7 positions matching TRBD1. Germline V gene data show CDR1 as MNHEY and CDR2 as SVGAGI. The CDR3 has 14 residues. V shed 10 bases, J shed 4 bases, and the junction held 9 bases outside the gene matches. As DNA, the CDR3 is TGTGCCACCCGCAGGGGGTCCCTTAATGAAAAACTGTTTTTT. Translating it yields CATRRGSLNEKLFF.

The chain carries TRBV7-2 and TRBJ1-4; 7 bases line up with TRBD1. CDR3 length: 15 amino acids. Looked up from germline, CDR1 is SGHTA and CDR2 is FQGNSA. V was pared by 3 bases and J by 5 bases, with 6 bases of the junction left unmatched. The CDR3 DNA reads TGTGCCAGCAGCTTTCTAGGGGGCTTCAATGAAAAACTGTTTTTT. It specifies CASSFLGGFNEKLFF.

The genes are TRBV12-3 or TRBV12-4 and TRBJ1-2; D possibly corresponds to TRBD1 (6 bases). CDR3 size: 13 residues. V lost 2 bases to trimming and J lost 5 bases, with 9 bases between them. The CDR3 loop is CASSLPTGYGYTF. The CDR3 DNA reads TGTGCCAGCAGTTTACCGACAGGATATGGCTACACCTTC.

In this sample, this clone turned up once. The rearrangement links TRBV2 to TRBJ1-1; D ambiguous. This CDR3 region has 15 residues. The V end was cut by 6 bases, the J end by 5 bases, with 19 bases between. Germline loops: CDR1 SNHLY, CDR2 FYNNEI. CDR3 in DNA: TGTGCCAGCAGAGAACCGGTCGGGAGTGGGACTGAAGCTTTCTTT. Protein: CASREPVGSGTEAFF.

The chain couples TRBV11-1 to TRBJ2-5; 7 positions match TRBD1. This CDR3 has 14 amino acids. Per germline, CDR1 SGHAT and CDR2 FQDESV (reference sequence). V lost 5 bases to trimming and J lost 1 base; unmatched junction nucleotides: 4. Here the CDR3 reads CASSKDRSQETQYF. The CDR3 DNA follows: TGTGCCAGCAGCAAGGACAGGAGCCAAGAGACCCAGTACTTC.

This chain links TRBV7-3 with TRBJ1-5; no clear D gene. Germline V gene data show CDR1 as SGHTA and CDR2 as FQGTGA. Trimming removed 2 bases at V and 7 bases at J, with 9 bases between. The CDR3 has 13 amino acids. The CDR3 loop reads CASSLYSLQPQHF. The DNA of the CDR3 is TGTGCCAGCAGCTTATACAGTTTGCAGCCCCAGCATTTT.

This clone was seen only once. The gene calls are TRBV5-6 and TRBJ2-1, with D perhaps TRBD2 (7 bases). The V gene's germline CDR1 is SGHDT and CDR2 YYEEEE. This CDR3 contains 12 residues. V lost 4 bases and J lost 10, with 12 bases in between. The CDR3 sequence: CASSKGGGEQFF. DNA of the CDR3: TGTGCCAGCAGCAAGGGGGGAGGGGAGCAGTTCTTC.

The chain carries TRBV20-1 and TRBJ2-3; D gene ambiguous. Trimming left V 0 bases short and J 8 bases short, with 6 bases between. The CDR3 is 11 residues long. Germline V CDR1 and CDR2: DFQATT, SNEGSKA (reference sequence). The CDR3: CSARDRGTQYF. The CDR3 region has the DNA TGCAGTGCTAGAGATCGCGGTACGCAGTATTTT.

The V and J genes are TRBV24-1 and TRBJ2-1; D possibly corresponds to TRBD1 (5 bases). The length of the CDR3 is 14 residues. The germline CDR1 and CDR2 sequences are KGHDR and SFDVKD. Here the CDR3 reads CPHSGSRAPNEQFF. CDR3 sequence (DNA): TGTCCCCACTCAGGGTCCAGGGCCCCCAATGAGCAGTTCTTC.

The CDR3 bases are TGTGCCAGCAGTCCAGGACAGGGCCACGAGCAGTACTTC. This translates into CASSPGQGHEQYF. V is TRBV12-3 or TRBV12-4 and J is TRBJ2-7; 8 bases match TRBD1. This CDR3 is 13 amino acids long. Trimming at V came to 5 bases and at J to 5 bases, leaving 5 bases not matched to a gene.

The J gene is TRBJ2-1, the V gene TRBV28; 7 bases line up with TRBD1. From germline, CDR1 is MDHEN and CDR2 SYDVKM. The CDR3 covers 15 residues. J lost 4 bases, V lost 5 bases, and 8 bases had no gene match. CDR3 sequence (DNA): TGTGCCAGCAGTGTAGGGGGCAGGGCATACAATGAGCAGTTCTTC. Protein sequence: CASSVGGRAYNEQFF. Drawing the rest from reference TRBV28 and TRBJ2-1, the complete variable domain is DVKVTQSSRYLVKRTGEKVFLECVQDMDHENMFWYRQDPGLGLRLIYFSYDVKMKEKGDIPEGYSVSREKKERFSLILESASTNQTSMYLCASSVGGRAYNEQFFGPGTRLTVL.

The V call is TRBV7-8, the J call TRBJ2-2; D remains unclear. V gave up 1 base and J gave up 7 bases, with 4 bases separating them. The CDR3 runs to 12 residues. Germline-derived CDR1 and CDR2 are SGHVS and FQNEAQ. CDR3 sequence: CASSLVRGELFF. CDR3 coding DNA: TGTGCCAGCAGCTTAGTCCGCGGGGAGCTGTTTTTT.

The chain is built from TRBV27 and TRBJ2-7; TRBD1 aligns across 11 bases. The CDR3 extends over 15 amino acids. With 5 bases clipped from V and 3 bases from J, the junction kept 6 bases outside the gene matches. Germline V gives CDR1 MNHEY, CDR2 SMNVEV (reference sequence). The CDR3 protein is CASSLTGTGGYEQYF. DNA of the CDR3: TGTGCCAGCAGTCTCACCGGGACAGGGGGCTACGAGCAGTACTTC.

This clone was counted a few times. The V call is TRBV4-1, the J call TRBJ2-1, with D perhaps TRBD1 (6 bases). V was cut by 3 bases and J by 9 bases, with 9 bases left in between. Germline V CDR1 and CDR2: MGHRA, YSYEKL. The CDR3 runs 12 residues. CDR3 DNA: TGCGCCAGCAGCCAGGACAGCCGTGAGCAGTTCTTC. It codes for CASSQDSREQFF.